What follows are 28 T cell receptor beta chains derived from one specimen sequenced in a study of shared clonotypes between healthy human individuals (dated by TCRdb to the early 2020s). CD8 naive samples were CD45RO-negative cells positively selected for CCR7, giving a CD45RA+CCR7+ population that excluded TemRA cells. Library preparation used the immunoSEQ multiplex PCR assay. TCRdb retrieved this table from immuneACCESS and kept in-frame rearrangements only. Not all clones are present; in checked studies, unresolved V genes account for under half, and no reason is known for the remainder. In this sample the table shows about 2.2 million clones, 93% of which occur a single time. Together, the top ten hold more than 1.5% of the sample. The sample consisted of naive CD8+ T cells from PBMCs. According to the study, the label for this sample's cell subset or site signals: CD45RA+CCR7+. The receptor set was obtained from a man aged 18 to 30 in good health. Some clones in this sample may be carry-over from other donors' samples.

The chain recombines TRBV14 with TRBJ2-7; D is perhaps TRBD1 or TRBD2 (5 bases each). V was clipped by 3 bases and J by 3 bases, with 12 bases between them. The germline V gene has CDR1 SGHDN and CDR2 FVKESK. This CDR3 is 14 amino acids long. CDR3 region: CASSHWGSGYEQYF. CDR3 DNA: TGTGCCAGCAGCCATTGGGGGTCAGGCTACGAGCAGTACTTC.

V is TRBV4-3 and J is TRBJ2-1, with 8 bases identical to TRBD2. Losses at the gene ends were 0 bases for V and 3 bases for J; bases not matched to a gene: 7. CDR1 and CDR2 from the germline V gene are LGHNA and YSLEER. This CDR3 spans 17 amino acids. CDR3 sequence reads: CASSQDFPSGGYNEQFF. For the CDR3, the DNA is TGCGCCAGCAGCCAAGATTTCCCCAGCGGGGGCTACAATGAGCAGTTCTTC.

The chain uses TRBV2 and TRBJ2-1; D not certain. The germline CDR1 and CDR2 sequences are SNHLY and FYNNEI. Trimming took off 7 bases at V and 4 bases at J, with 14 bases between the two ends. This CDR3 comprises 14 residues. The CDR3 region has the DNA TGTGCCAGCAAAAGGTTGCCCGCGTACAATGAGCAGTTCTTC. This sequence encodes CASKRLPAYNEQFF.

The chain couples TRBV4-1 to TRBJ2-6; tentatively, D is TRBD2 (5 bases). The V and J ends lost 7 bases and 4 bases respectively, with 8 bases between them. Germline V gene data show CDR1 as MGHRA and CDR2 as YSYEKL. This CDR3 comprises 13 residues. CDR3 DNA: TGCGCCAGCACCCCGGGGGGGGCCAACGTCCTGACTTTC. Residues: CASTPGGANVLTF.

The chain carries TRBV6-5 and TRBJ2-5, with a tentative D call TRBD2 (6 bases). Germline V gene data show CDR1 as MNHEY and CDR2 as SVGAGI. V gave up 6 bases and J gave up 4 bases, with 18 bases separating them. The CDR3 loop spans 15 amino acids. The CDR3 bases are TGTGCCAGCAGGGGACGGGACTCATCACGAGAGACCCAGTACTTC. As protein: CASRGRDSSRETQYF.

The gene calls are TRBV7-9 and TRBJ1-5; D is undetermined. V lost 2 bases, J lost 6 bases, and 17 bases lay in between. CDR3 size: 16 residues. The germline V gene encodes CDR1 SEHNR and CDR2 FQNEAQ (reference sequence). The CDR3 protein is CASSLNVVSPFQPQHF. The CDR3, as DNA: TGTGCCAGCAGCTTAAATGTAGTGTCGCCGTTTCAGCCCCAGCATTTT.

CDR3 in DNA: TGTGCCAGCAGCTCAGGGGATTGGGAGACCCAGTACTTC. Its translation: CASSSGDWETQYF. This chain links TRBV13 with TRBJ2-5; tentatively, D is TRBD1 (6 bases). The V end was cut by 4 bases, the J end by 5 bases, with 11 bases between. Germline V gene lookup returns CDR1 PRHDT and CDR2 FYEKMQ (reference sequence). The CDR3 is 13 amino acids.

The chain combines TRBV29-1 with TRBJ2-7, with TRBD1 matching over 7 bases. Trimming at V came to 6 bases and at J to 4 bases, leaving 6 bases not matched to a gene. Germline assignment: CDR1 SQVTM and CDR2 ANQGSEA. This CDR3 comprises 12 residues. This CDR3 is CSVQGVGYEQYF. Written as DNA, the CDR3 is TGCAGCGTCCAGGGGGTCGGGTACGAGCAGTACTTC.

The chain combines TRBV6-1 with TRBJ2-5, with D possibly being TRBD1 or TRBD2 (5 bases each). V lost 6 bases and J lost 5, with 19 bases in between. There are 15 residues in the CDR3. The germline V gene encodes CDR1 MNHNS and CDR2 SASEGT. CDR3 amino acids: CASSVDRGLGETQYF. The CDR3 region has the DNA TGTGCCAGCAGCGTTGACCGGGGCCTAGGGGAGACCCAGTACTTC.

A remark on this clone: Additional DNA sequences in this sample encode the identical CDR3. The gene calls are TRBV19 and TRBJ1-5; tentative D call: TRBD1 (5 bases). Germline loops: CDR1 LNHDA, CDR2 SQIVND (reference sequence). V lost 2 bases and J lost 3, with 8 bases in between. The CDR3 sequence is 14 residues long. CDR3 DNA: TGTGCCAGTAGTATACCAGGGTACAATCAGCCCCAGCATTTT. Translated, it gives CASSIPGYNQPQHF.

The chain combines TRBV7-9 with TRBJ2-4; 8 bases match TRBD1. J gave up 8 bases and V 3 bases, and 6 bases lay outside the gene matches. CDR1 and CDR2 from the germline V gene are SEHNR and FQNEAQ (reference sequence). The CDR3 covers 14 residues. The chain's CDR3 is CASSFQDRVDIQYF. The CDR3 nucleotides are TGTGCCAGCAGCTTCCAGGACAGGGTCGACATTCAGTACTTC.

V and J are TRBV5-6 and TRBJ2-7; D is unclear. CDR3 length: 14 amino acids. V was trimmed by 1 base and J by 2 bases, leaving 10 bases between them. In germline, CDR1 is SGHDT, CDR2 YYEEEE. The CDR3 coding sequence is TGTGCCAGCAGCTTGACAGAGAACACCTACGAGCAGTACTTC. This sequence encodes CASSLTENTYEQYF.

This sequence joins TRBV11-2 and TRBJ2-5; the D is unclear. This CDR3 comprises 15 residues. The V gene lost 1 base and the J gene lost 1 base, with 10 bases spanning the gap. Per germline, CDR1 SGHAT and CDR2 FQNNGV. The CDR3, as DNA: TGTGCCAGCAGCTTAGCAGCAGCAGTCCAAGAGACCCAGTACTTC. Protein product: CASSLAAAVQETQYF.

The chain has TRBV10-3 and TRBJ1-1, with TRBD1 identical over 7 bases. Germline CDR1 ENHRY, CDR2 SYGVKD. J gave up 0 bases and V 0 bases, and 10 bases lay outside the gene matches. This CDR3 has 18 residues. CDR3 region: CAISESTGPRGMNTEAFF. The CDR3 region has the DNA TGTGCCATCAGTGAGTCGACGGGGCCCAGGGGGATGAACACTGAAGCTTTCTTT.

The V gene is TRBV9, the J gene TRBJ1-2, with TRBD1 identical over 9 bases. V lost 3 bases, J lost 2 bases, and 5 bases stayed unmatched. This CDR3 spans 15 amino acids. Germline CDR1 SGDLS, CDR2 YYNGEE. This chain's CDR3 is CASSGDRGINYGYTF. The DNA for the CDR3 is TGTGCCAGCAGCGGAGACAGGGGGATCAACTATGGCTACACCTTC. The full variable domain, with the rest looked up from reference TRBV9 and TRBJ1-2, is DSGVTQTPKHLITATGQRVTLRCSPRSGDLSVYWYQQSLDQGLQFLIQYYNGEERAKGNILERFSAQQFPDLHSELNLSSLELGDSALYFCASSGDRGINYGYTFGSGTRLTVV.

This clone is a singleton in its sample. This chain links TRBV27 with TRBJ2-3; 14 bases fit TRBD2. The germline gives CDR1 MNHEY, CDR2 SMNVEV (reference sequence). The CDR3 length is 15 residues. The V gene end was trimmed by 6 bases and the J gene end by 9 bases; junction bases not matched to a gene: 8. CDR3 loop: CASRPGTSGSHTQYF. The DNA of the CDR3 is TGTGCCAGCAGACCCGGGACTAGCGGGAGTCACACGCAGTATTTT.

V usage is TRBV11-2 and J usage is TRBJ2-2, with 7 positions matching TRBD2. The V gene end was trimmed by 6 bases and the J gene end by 0 bases; junction bases not matched to a gene: 13. Germline V gene sequence: CDR1 SGHAT, CDR2 FQNNGV. The CDR3 extends over 18 amino acids. DNA for the CDR3: TGTGCCAGCAGTCAACCCCCGGGACTACCTTCGAACACCGGGGAGCTGTTTTTT. It yields the protein CASSQPPGLPSNTGELFF.

The genes are TRBV7-8 and TRBJ2-1, with D perhaps TRBD1 or TRBD2 (5 bases each). V lost 0 bases and J lost 6, with 9 bases in between. Germline-derived CDR1 and CDR2 are SGHVS and FQNEAQ. The CDR3 runs 14 residues. In DNA form, the CDR3 reads TGTGCCAGCAGCTTAGCAAGTGGGACCAATGAGCAGTTCTTC. Its protein is CASSLASGTNEQFF.

The chain links TRBV19 to TRBJ1-5, with D possibly matching TRBD1 (6 bases). V dropped 5 bases and J dropped 5 bases, with 13 bases sitting between them. Germline V gene data show CDR1 as LNHDA and CDR2 as SQIVND (reference sequence). The CDR3 is made up of 14 amino acids. CDR3 sequence reads: CASSSGDTYQPQHF. In nucleotides, the CDR3 is TGTGCCAGTAGTTCTGGGGACACTTATCAGCCCCAGCATTTT.

The gene calls are TRBV4-3 and TRBJ2-5; D may correspond to TRBD1 or TRBD2 (5 bases each). The CDR3 consists of 14 residues. Per germline, CDR1 LGHNA and CDR2 YSLEER. Trimming stripped 3 bases from V and 3 bases from J, with 11 bases between. The CDR3 protein is CASSHFGGEETQYF. The DNA for the CDR3 is TGCGCCAGCAGCCATTTTGGGGGAGAAGAGACCCAGTACTTC.

V is TRBV10-3 and J is TRBJ1-1; D unclear. The germline gives CDR1 ENHRY, CDR2 SYGVKD. The CDR3 totals 12 residues. Deletions cut 4 bases from V and 7 bases from J, with 10 bases between. The CDR3 spells CAISGPGYEAFF. The CDR3, as DNA: TGTGCCATCAGTGGACCGGGATATGAAGCTTTCTTT.

The genes are TRBV19 and TRBJ2-7, with 12 bases identical to TRBD1. Germline V gene data show CDR1 as LNHDA and CDR2 as SQIVND (reference sequence). The CDR3 length is 15 residues. V lost 6 bases, J lost 3 bases, and 6 bases stayed unmatched. The DNA for the CDR3 is TGTGCCAGTAGCCCGGGACAGGGGGCTATCTACGAGCAGTACTTC. Protein sequence: CASSPGQGAIYEQYF.

On this clone itself: Other DNA sequences in this sample translate to the same CDR3. The chain couples TRBV7-2 to TRBJ2-1, with D unresolved. The CDR3 sequence is 10 residues long. Trimming removed 1 base from V and 10 bases from J, with 2 bases in between. Germline assignment: CDR1 SGHTA and CDR2 FQGNSA. Here the CDR3 DNA reads TGTGCCAGCAGCTTAGGGGAGCAGTTCTTC. Protein sequence: CASSLGEQFF.

The chain is built from TRBV28 and TRBJ1-1; D remains ambiguous. The V end lost 3 bases, the J end lost 5 bases, and 7 bases lay between the germline ends. CDR1 and CDR2 from the germline V gene are MDHEN and SYDVKM. There are 12 residues in the CDR3. The CDR3 loop reads CASSFFKTEAFF. The CDR3, as DNA: TGTGCCAGCAGTTTTTTCAAGACTGAAGCTTTCTTT. The variable domain in full, with the rest retrieved from reference TRBV28 and TRBJ1-1, is DVKVTQSSRYLVKRTGEKVFLECVQDMDHENMFWYRQDPGLGLRLIYFSYDVKMKEKGDIPEGYSVSREKKERFSLILESASTNQTSMYLCASSFFKTEAFFGQGTRLTVV.

The rearrangement uses TRBV6-1 and TRBJ2-3; 9 bases match TRBD2. The CDR3 sequence is 14 residues long. CDR1 and CDR2 from the germline V gene are MNHNS and SASEGT. Unmatched junction bases numbered 3, after V lost 4 bases and J lost 4 bases. The CDR3 DNA sequence: TGTGCCAGCAGTGGACTAGCGGTCCCAGATACGCAGTATTTT. Protein: CASSGLAVPDTQYF.

This clone was recorded a few times. The chain combines TRBV5-6 with TRBJ2-1; D remains unclear. The V end lost 0 bases, the J end lost 16 bases, and 14 bases lay between the germline ends. The CDR3 extends over 12 amino acids. Germline CDR1 and CDR2: SGHDT and YYEEEE. CDR3: CASSLVLGPDFF. The CDR3 DNA sequence: TGTGCCAGCAGCTTGGTTCTCGGACCAGACTTCTTC.

This clone was seen a handful of times. The genes are TRBV6-1 and TRBJ1-2, with 8 bases aligning to TRBD1. The germline V gene has CDR1 MNHNS and CDR2 SASEGT. This CDR3 region has 12 residues. After removal of 10 bases from V and 3 bases from J, the junction contained 4 bases not matched to a gene. The CDR3 sequence is CATTGVDYGYTF. The CDR3 coding sequence is TGTGCCACGACAGGGGTGGACTATGGCTACACCTTC.

This clone was seen more than once but under ten times. The chain employs TRBV27 and TRBJ1-1; D not resolved. This CDR3 has 13 amino acids. Germline CDR1 is MNHEY and CDR2 is SMNVEV (reference sequence). Between the trimmed V and J ends, which lost 3 bases and 1 base, there was a span of 6 bases. This CDR3 reads CASSFFPNTEAFF. The CDR3 DNA is TGTGCCAGCAGTTTCTTCCCGAACACTGAAGCTTTCTTT.